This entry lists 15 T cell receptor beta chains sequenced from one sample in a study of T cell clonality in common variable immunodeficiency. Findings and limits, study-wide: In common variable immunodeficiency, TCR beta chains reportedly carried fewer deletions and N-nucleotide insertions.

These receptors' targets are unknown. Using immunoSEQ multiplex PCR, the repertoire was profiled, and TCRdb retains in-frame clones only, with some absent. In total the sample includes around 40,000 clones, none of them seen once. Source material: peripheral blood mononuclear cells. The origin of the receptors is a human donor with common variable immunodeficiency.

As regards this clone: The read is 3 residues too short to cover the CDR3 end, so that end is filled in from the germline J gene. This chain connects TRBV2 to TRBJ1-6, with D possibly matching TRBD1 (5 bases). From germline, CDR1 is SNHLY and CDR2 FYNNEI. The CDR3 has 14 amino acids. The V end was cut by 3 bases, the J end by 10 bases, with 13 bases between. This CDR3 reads CASSEWQGGSPLHF. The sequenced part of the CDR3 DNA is TGTGCCAGCAGTGAGTGGCAGGGTGGCTCACCC.

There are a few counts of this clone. The CDR3 bases that were read are TGTGCCAGTAATACCGGGACAGGCTCTGGAAACACC. This translates into CASNTGTGSGNT. The whole CDR3 reads CASNTGTGSGNTIYF. The chain links TRBV19 to TRBJ1-3, with 8 bases identical to TRBD1. Read coverage stops 3 residues before the CDR3 terminus; the germline J gene supplies the remainder. This CDR3 is built from 15 residues. CDR1 and CDR2 from the germline V gene are LNHDA and SQIVND (reference sequence). J was trimmed by 0 bases and V by 7 bases; bases with no gene match: 5.

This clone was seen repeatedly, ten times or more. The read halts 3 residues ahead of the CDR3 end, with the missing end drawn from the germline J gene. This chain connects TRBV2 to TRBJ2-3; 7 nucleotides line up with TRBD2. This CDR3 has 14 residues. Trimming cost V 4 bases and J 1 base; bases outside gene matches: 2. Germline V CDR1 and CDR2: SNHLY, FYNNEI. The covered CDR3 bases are TGTGCCAGCAGTGCTACTAGCGGCACAGATACG. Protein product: CASSATSGTDT. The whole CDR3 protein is CASSATSGTDTQYF.

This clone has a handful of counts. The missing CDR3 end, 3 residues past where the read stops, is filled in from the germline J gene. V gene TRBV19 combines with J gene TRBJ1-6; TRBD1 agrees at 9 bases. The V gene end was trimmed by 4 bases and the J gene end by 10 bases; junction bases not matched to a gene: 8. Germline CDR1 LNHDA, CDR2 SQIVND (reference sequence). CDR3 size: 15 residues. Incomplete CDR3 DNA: TGTGCCAGTAGTACCGAGACAGGGGGTAACTCACCC. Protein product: CASSTETGGNSP. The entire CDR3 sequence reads CASSTETGGNSPLHF.

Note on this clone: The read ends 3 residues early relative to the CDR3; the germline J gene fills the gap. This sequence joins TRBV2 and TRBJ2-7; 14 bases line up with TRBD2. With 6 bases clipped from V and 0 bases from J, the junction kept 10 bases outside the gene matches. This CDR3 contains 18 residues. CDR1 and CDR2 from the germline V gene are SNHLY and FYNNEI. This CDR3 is CASRAGTSGSWGSYEQYF. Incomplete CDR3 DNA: TGTGCCAGCAGGGCCGGGACTAGCGGGAGCTGGGGCTCCTACGAG.

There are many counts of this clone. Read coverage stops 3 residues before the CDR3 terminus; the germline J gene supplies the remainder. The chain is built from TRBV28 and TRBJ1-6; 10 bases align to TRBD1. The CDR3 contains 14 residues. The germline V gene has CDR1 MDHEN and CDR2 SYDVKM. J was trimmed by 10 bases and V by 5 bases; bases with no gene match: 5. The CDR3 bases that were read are TGTGCCAGCAGTCTGACAGGGGGCAGATCACCC. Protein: CASSLTGGRSP. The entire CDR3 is CASSLTGGRSPLHF.

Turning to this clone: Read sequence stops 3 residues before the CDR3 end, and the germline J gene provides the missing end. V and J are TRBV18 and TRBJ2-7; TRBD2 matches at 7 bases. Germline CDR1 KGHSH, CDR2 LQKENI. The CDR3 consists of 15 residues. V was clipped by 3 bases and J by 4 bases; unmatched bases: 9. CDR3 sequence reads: CASSPRFGGLYEQYF. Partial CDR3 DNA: TGTGCCAGCTCACCCCGGTTCGGGGGGTTATACGAG.

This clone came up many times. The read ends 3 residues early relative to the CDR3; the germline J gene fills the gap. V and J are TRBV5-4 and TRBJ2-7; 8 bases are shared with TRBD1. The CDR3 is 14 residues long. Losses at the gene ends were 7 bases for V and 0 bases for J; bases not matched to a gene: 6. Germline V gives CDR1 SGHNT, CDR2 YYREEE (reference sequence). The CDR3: CASSEDRASYEQYF. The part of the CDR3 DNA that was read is TGTGCCAGCTCTGAGGACAGGGCCTCCTACGAG.

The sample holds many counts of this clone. CDR3 sequence reads: CAWSTPGAGTTEAFF. The CDR3 DNA, read in part, is TGTGCCTGGAGTACCCCAGGGGCTGGAACAACTGAA. This chain joins TRBV30 and TRBJ1-1, with D perhaps TRBD1 (6 bases). Read data end 3 residues before the CDR3 end; the end is taken from the germline J gene. This CDR3 is 15 amino acids long. The germline gives CDR1 GTSNPN, CDR2 SVGIG (reference sequence). V dropped 2 bases and J dropped 5 bases, with 18 bases sitting between them.

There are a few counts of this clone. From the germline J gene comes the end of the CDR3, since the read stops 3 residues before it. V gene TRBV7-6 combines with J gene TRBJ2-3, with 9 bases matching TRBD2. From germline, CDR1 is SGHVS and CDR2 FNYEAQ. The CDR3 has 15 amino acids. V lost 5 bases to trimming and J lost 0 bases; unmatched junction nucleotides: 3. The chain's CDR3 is CASSRTSASTDTQYF. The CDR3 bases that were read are TGTGCCAGCAGCCGGACTAGCGCCAGCACAGATACG.

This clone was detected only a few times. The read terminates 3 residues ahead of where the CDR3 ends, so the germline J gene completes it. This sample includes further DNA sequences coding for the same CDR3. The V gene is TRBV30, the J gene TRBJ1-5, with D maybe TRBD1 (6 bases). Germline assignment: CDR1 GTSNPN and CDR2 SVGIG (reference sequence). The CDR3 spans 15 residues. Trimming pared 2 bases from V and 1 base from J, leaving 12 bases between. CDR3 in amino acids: CAWSTSGASNQPQHF. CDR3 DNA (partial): TGTGCCTGGAGTACGTCAGGGGCCAGCAATCAGCCC.

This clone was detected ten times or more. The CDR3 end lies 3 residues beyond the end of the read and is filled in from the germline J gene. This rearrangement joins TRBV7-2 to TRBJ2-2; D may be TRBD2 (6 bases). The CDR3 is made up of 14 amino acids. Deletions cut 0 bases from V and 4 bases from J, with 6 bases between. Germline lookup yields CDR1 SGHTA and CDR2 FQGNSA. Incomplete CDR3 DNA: TGTGCCAGCAGCTTAGCGCGGGGCACCGGGGAG. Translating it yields CASSLARGTGE. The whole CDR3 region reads CASSLARGTGELFF.

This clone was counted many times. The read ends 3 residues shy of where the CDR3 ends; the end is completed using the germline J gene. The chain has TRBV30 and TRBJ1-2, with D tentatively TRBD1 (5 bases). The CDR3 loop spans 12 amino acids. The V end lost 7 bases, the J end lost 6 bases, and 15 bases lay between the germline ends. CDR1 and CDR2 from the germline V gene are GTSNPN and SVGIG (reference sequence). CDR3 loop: CASTRQRDGYTF. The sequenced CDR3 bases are TGTGCCTCGACCCGACAGCGCGATGGC.

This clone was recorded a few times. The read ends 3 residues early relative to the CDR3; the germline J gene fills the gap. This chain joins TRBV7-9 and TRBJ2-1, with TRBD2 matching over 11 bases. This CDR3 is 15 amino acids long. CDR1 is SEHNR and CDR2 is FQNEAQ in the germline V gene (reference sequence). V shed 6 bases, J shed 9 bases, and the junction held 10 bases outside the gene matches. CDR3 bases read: TGTGCCAGCAGGACCTTAGCGGGAGGGCCCTTTGAG. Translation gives CASRTLAGGPFE. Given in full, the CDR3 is CASRTLAGGPFEQFF.

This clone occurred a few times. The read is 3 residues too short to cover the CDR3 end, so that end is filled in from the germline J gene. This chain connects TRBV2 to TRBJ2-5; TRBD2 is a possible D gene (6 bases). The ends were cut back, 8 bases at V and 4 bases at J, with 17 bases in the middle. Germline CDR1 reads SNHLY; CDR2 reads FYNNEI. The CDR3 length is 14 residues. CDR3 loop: CASPEAGRRETQYF. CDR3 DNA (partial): TGTGCCAGCCCGGAGGCAGGGAGGCGAGAGACC.